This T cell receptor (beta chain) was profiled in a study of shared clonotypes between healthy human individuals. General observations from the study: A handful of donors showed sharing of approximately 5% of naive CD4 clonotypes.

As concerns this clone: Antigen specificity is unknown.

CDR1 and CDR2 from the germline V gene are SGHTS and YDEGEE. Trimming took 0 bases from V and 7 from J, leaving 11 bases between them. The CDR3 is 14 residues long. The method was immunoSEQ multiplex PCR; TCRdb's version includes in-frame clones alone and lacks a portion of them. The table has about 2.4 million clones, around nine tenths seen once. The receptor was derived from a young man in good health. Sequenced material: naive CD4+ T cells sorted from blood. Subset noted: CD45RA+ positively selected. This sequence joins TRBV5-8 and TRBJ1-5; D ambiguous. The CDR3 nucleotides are TGTGCCAGCAGCTTGGTGGGGTCAAAGCAGCCCCAGCATTTT. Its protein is CASSLVGSKQPQHF. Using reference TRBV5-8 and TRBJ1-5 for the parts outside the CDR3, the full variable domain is EAGVTQSPTHLIKTRGQQATLRCSPISGHTSVYWYQQALGLGLQFLLWYDEGEERNRGNFPPRFSGRQFPNYSSELNVNALELEDSALYLCASSLVGSKQPQHFGDGTRLSIL.